This note documents a single T cell receptor (beta chain) sequence. Its cognate antigen is unknown. Tagging with unique molecular identifiers was a feature of the TCR beta cDNA libraries. The T cell input of about 1 to 10 million gave about half a million cDNA molecules. MiXCR was run by TCRdb on the PCR reads, yielding one entry per CDR3 protein. The data hold about 460,000 distinct CDR3 sequences, with approximately 46% observed a single time. The sample originates from a study of post-analysis software for immune sequencing data. Points from the study as a whole: Several TRBV segments (TRBV5-6, TRBV5-1 and TRBV20-1 among them) occurred more frequently in patients than in controls.

The V gene's germline CDR1 is SGHDT and CDR2 YYEEEE. Trimming pared 0 bases from V and 3 bases from J, leaving 7 bases between. The CDR3 sequence is 13 residues long. The chain links TRBV5-6 to TRBJ2-7; D is ambiguous. This TCR was sampled from a girl aged 10-17 years with multiple sclerosis. Sequenced sample: blood. Here the CDR3 DNA reads TGTGCCAGCAGCTTGGAAGTTTTCTACGAGCAGTACTTC. It is translated as CASSLEVFYEQYF.